This T cell receptor (beta chain) emerged from a study of cytomegalovirus exposure and HLA in healthy donors. Findings and caveats of the study: A prior analysis recorded that most TCR beta V segments were productive about 90% or about 30% of the time.

Points on this clone: What it binds is unknown.

Both 60 Vbeta primers and 13 Jbeta primers went into the PCR. Assay used: immunoSEQ multiplex PCR; TCRdb lists only in-frame clones, some missing. The sample has about 93,000 clones; approximately 83% are singletons. The V and J ends lost 5 bases and 7 bases respectively, with 12 bases between them. Per germline, CDR1 MDHEN and CDR2 SYDVKM. The CDR3 totals 13 residues. The sample comprised PBMCs. The J gene is TRBJ2-4, the V gene TRBV28; a possible D gene is TRBD1 (5 bases). This sequence originates from a man aged 45-65 years in good health and CMV-seronegative. The CDR3 DNA is TGTGCCAGCAGTCCGGGCCACAGGAACATTCAGTACTTC. Translated, it gives CASSPGHRNIQYF. Drawing the rest from reference TRBV28 and TRBJ2-4, the complete variable domain is DVKVTQSSRYLVKRTGEKVFLECVQDMDHENMFWYRQDPGLGLRLIYFSYDVKMKEKGDIPEGYSVSREKKERFSLILESASTNQTSMYLCASSPGHRNIQYFGAGTRLSVL.